Following are 20 T cell receptor beta chains from one sample sequenced in a study of CD4+ T cells in melanoma. Libraries were prepared by immunoSEQ multiplex PCR; TCRdb keeps only in-frame clonotypes and omits some of them. The table has around 100,000 clones, over 80% seen once. The sequenced material came from peripheral blood. The receptors here all came from a human donor with melanoma.

The V call is TRBV15, the J call TRBJ2-7; 7 bases align to TRBD1. Germline CDR1 and CDR2: LNHNV and YYDKDF (reference sequence). Trimming took 1 base from V and 1 from J; bases not matched to a gene: 7. CDR3 length equals 16 residues. The CDR3 region is CATSRALGQVSYEQYF. CDR3 sequence (DNA): TGTGCCACCAGCAGAGCTTTAGGACAGGTTTCCTACGAGCAGTACTTC.

The V and J genes are TRBV21-1 and TRBJ2-3; TRBD2, as called in the table, went unchecked against the DNA. TRBV21-1 has pseudogene status. CDR3 length: 18 amino acids. As DNA, the CDR3 is TGTGCCAGCAGCTCAACTAGCGGGGGGGCCTGTGTGACAGATACGCAGTATTTT. It translates to CASSSTSGGACVTDTQYF.

The chain links TRBV5-1 to TRBJ1-3; TRBD1 aligns across 7 bases. The junction had 7 bases not matched to a gene; V was cut back by 1 base and J by 6 bases. Germline lookup yields CDR1 SGHRS and CDR2 YFSETQ. CDR3 length: 15 amino acids. This CDR3 is CASSLRFGTVNTIYF. The CDR3 region has the DNA TGCGCCAGCAGCTTGCGTTTTGGGACAGTAAACACCATATATTTT.

The chain has TRBV28 and TRBJ2-7; TRBD1 is a possible D gene (6 bases). Trimming removed 3 bases at V and 6 bases at J, with 12 bases between. Germline V gene sequence: CDR1 MDHEN, CDR2 SYDVKM. This CDR3 contains 13 residues. This CDR3 is CASSFTQGSEQYF. The CDR3 DNA follows: TGTGCCAGCAGTTTCACGCAGGGGTCCGAGCAGTACTTC.

V gene TRBV27 combines with J gene TRBJ2-7; 8 bases fit TRBD2. The CDR3 spans 16 residues. Germline assignment: CDR1 MNHEY and CDR2 SMNVEV (reference sequence). V lost 0 bases and J lost 2; bases outside the gene matches: 6. CDR3 protein: CASSLSQAGEAYEQYF. CDR3 nucleotides: TGTGCCAGCAGTTTATCGCAAGCGGGAGAGGCCTACGAGCAGTACTTC.

This clone turned up a few times. V gene TRBV10-3 combines with J gene TRBJ2-7, with TRBD2 matching over 10 bases. The germline gives CDR1 ENHRY, CDR2 SYGVKD. The CDR3 runs to 18 residues. After removal of 4 bases from V and 4 bases from J, the junction contained 16 bases not matched to a gene. The CDR3, as DNA: TGTGCCATCAGTGTGACTAGCGGGTCGCAACCCTCCTTTTACGAGCAGTACTTC. The encoded protein is CAISVTSGSQPSFYEQYF.

The chain is built from TRBV7-3 and TRBJ2-3; tentatively, D is TRBD2 (6 bases). V was shortened by 5 bases and J by 1 base, with 7 bases between the two germline ends. The CDR3 loop spans 13 amino acids. Germline loops: CDR1 SGHTA, CDR2 FQGTGA. The CDR3 region has the DNA TGTGCCAGCAGCCCGGGGGGCACAGATACGCAGTATTTT. As protein: CASSPGGTDTQYF.

The chain recombines TRBV19 with TRBJ2-5; 8 positions match TRBD2. The CDR3 is 13 residues long. The germline V gene has CDR1 LNHDA and CDR2 SQIVND (reference sequence). V lost 6 bases and J lost 5; bases outside the gene matches: 5. CDR3 amino acids: CASSAGGRETQYF. For the CDR3, the DNA is TGTGCCAGTAGCGCGGGGGGTAGGGAGACCCAGTACTTC.

This clone was counted a single time. The V gene is TRBV28, the J gene TRBJ2-7; 11 bases line up with TRBD1. The CDR3 is made up of 16 amino acids. J gave up 3 bases and V 0 bases, and 4 bases lay outside the gene matches. Germline CDR1 reads MDHEN; CDR2 reads SYDVKM. CDR3 sequence (DNA): TGTGCCAGCAGTTTATGGTCCGGGACAGGGGGCTACGAGCAGTACTTC. It yields the protein CASSLWSGTGGYEQYF. The variable domain in full, completed from reference TRBV28 and TRBJ2-7, reads DVKVTQSSRYLVKRTGEKVFLECVQDMDHENMFWYRQDPGLGLRLIYFSYDVKMKEKGDIPEGYSVSREKKERFSLILESASTNQTSMYLCASSLWSGTGGYEQYFGPGTRLTVT.

The chain employs TRBV9 and TRBJ2-5; 12 nucleotides agree with TRBD1. The CDR3 extends over 16 amino acids. The V gene end was trimmed by 2 bases and the J gene end by 5 bases; junction bases not matched to a gene: 7. The germline CDR1 and CDR2 sequences are SGDLS and YYNGEE. CDR3 amino acids: CASSVGTGGASETQYF. The DNA for the CDR3 is TGTGCCAGCAGCGTTGGGACAGGGGGCGCATCGGAGACCCAGTACTTC.

This clone has more than one count but fewer than ten. The chain has TRBV7-6 and TRBJ2-7, with D perhaps TRBD2 (7 bases). Germline V gene data show CDR1 as SGHVS and CDR2 as FNYEAQ. The ends were cut back, 2 bases at V and 4 bases at J, with 12 bases in the middle. The CDR3 extends over 14 amino acids. This chain's CDR3 is CASSLRGGPYEQYF. In DNA form, the CDR3 reads TGTGCCAGCAGCTTAAGGGGGGGCCCATACGAGCAGTACTTC.

J is TRBJ2-1 and V is TRBV9; 12 bases are shared with TRBD2. From germline, CDR1 is SGDLS and CDR2 YYNGEE. After removal of 0 bases from V and 12 bases from J, the junction contained 7 bases not matched to a gene. This CDR3 is built from 15 residues. CDR3 nucleotides: TGTGCCAGCAGCGTAGGGGCTAGCGGGAGGGCTAGGCAGTTCTTC. Protein sequence: CASSVGASGRARQFF.

V and J are TRBV30 and TRBJ1-5; the match to TRBD1 covers 8 bases. Looked up from germline, CDR1 is GTSNPN and CDR2 is SVGIG (reference sequence). This CDR3 region has 14 residues. The V and J ends lost 4 bases and 5 bases, in that order; junction bases with no gene match: 7. The DNA of the CDR3 is TGTGCCTGGAACCCGACAGGGGAGGATCAGCCCCAGCATTTT. It translates to CAWNPTGEDQPQHF. Supplemented by reference TRBV30 and TRBJ1-5, the full variable domain reads SQTIHQWPATLVQPVGSPLSLECTVEGTSNPNLYWYRQAAGRGLQLLFYSVGIGQISSEVPQNLSASRPQDRQFILSSKKLLLSDSGFYLCAWNPTGEDQPQHFGDGTRLSIL.

The V call is TRBV18, the J call TRBJ2-7; D remains ambiguous. Germline CDR1 and CDR2: KGHSH and LQKENI. This CDR3 has 14 residues. Trimming removed 2 bases at V and 3 bases at J, with 11 bases between. In DNA form, the CDR3 reads TGTGCCAGCTCACCATCCCAAGGGATCTACGAGCAGTACTTC. This codes for CASSPSQGIYEQYF.

The rearrangement links TRBV27 to TRBJ2-1; 8 nucleotides match TRBD2. Germline V gene lookup returns CDR1 MNHEY and CDR2 SMNVEV (reference sequence). The CDR3 runs 13 residues. V lost 7 bases and J lost 5; bases outside the gene matches: 4. The DNA for the CDR3 is TGTGCCAGCACGAGCGGGAGTAACAATGAGCAGTTCTTC. Translating gives CASTSGSNNEQFF.

The chain joins TRBV10-3 to TRBJ2-3; D is unresolved. V was pared by 0 bases and J by 2 bases, with 6 bases between. The CDR3 is 14 amino acids. From germline, CDR1 is ENHRY and CDR2 SYGVKD. The CDR3 DNA reads as TGTGCCATCAGTGAGTCGGGCAACACAGATACGCAGTATTTT. It encodes CAISESGNTDTQYF.

The J gene is TRBJ2-7, the V gene TRBV14; D may be TRBD2 (5 bases). This CDR3 has 12 amino acids. Germline V gives CDR1 SGHDN, CDR2 FVKESK. Deletions cut 8 bases from V and 0 bases from J, with 8 bases between. The CDR3 DNA follows: TGTGCCAGCGGACGGGACTCCTACGAGCAGTACTTC. Its protein is CASGRDSYEQYF.

This chain links TRBV18 with TRBJ2-5, with 9 bases identical to TRBD1. V was clipped by 3 bases and J by 6 bases; unmatched bases: 8. Per the germline V gene, CDR1 is KGHSH and CDR2 is LQKENI. The CDR3 contains 15 residues. The CDR3 region has the DNA TGTGCCAGCTCACCTACACCGACAGGGGGAAAGACCCAGTACTTC. Protein sequence: CASSPTPTGGKTQYF. Based on the CDR3 plus reference TRBV18 and TRBJ2-5, the full variable domain is NAGVMQNPRHLVRRRGQEARLRCSPMKGHSHVYWYRQLPEEGLKFMVYLQKENIIDESGMPKERFSAEFPKEGPSILRIQQVVRGDSAAYFCASSPTPTGGKTQYFGPGTRLLVL.

This clone was detected once. This CDR3 is CATSRDSLWDGYTF. The CDR3 coding sequence is TGTGCCACCAGCAGAGACTCGCTCTGGGATGGCTACACCTTC. The V and J genes are TRBV15 and TRBJ1-2, with D uncertain. This CDR3 region has 14 residues. Germline loops: CDR1 LNHNV, CDR2 YYDKDF (reference sequence). V was shortened by 0 bases and J by 6 bases, with 11 bases between the two germline ends. Combining the CDR3 with reference TRBV15 and TRBJ1-2 gives the whole variable domain DAMVIQNPRYQVTQFGKPVTLSCSQTLNHNVMYWYQQKSSQAPKLLFHYYDKDFNNEADTPDNFQSRRPNTSFCFLDIRSPGLGDTAMYLCATSRDSLWDGYTFGSGTRLTVV.

The V and J genes are TRBV13 and TRBJ2-3, with D tentatively TRBD1 (6 bases). Trimming left V 5 bases short and J 10 bases short, with 13 bases between. The CDR3 sequence is 12 residues long. Germline CDR1 reads PRHDT; CDR2 reads FYEKMQ (reference sequence). The CDR3 reads CASSPRQAAQYF. DNA of the CDR3: TGTGCCAGCAGCCCTCGACAGGCGGCGCAGTATTTT.